The 10 T cell receptor beta chains in this list originate from one sample, sequenced in a study of CD8+CD57+ T cells in acquired aplastic anemia. CD8+CD57+ cell expansion, shown by flow cytometry, had occurred in the patients selected for sequencing. Profiles of TCR beta VDJ and CDR3 were generated from a genomic DNA template. TCRdb passed the reads through MiXCR, listing each CDR3 protein once. The data contain under 200,000 distinct CDR3 sequences, 40% to 50% of them seen just once; the ten biggest clones take up more than 30%. The sample was sorted CD4+, CD8+, or CD8+CD57+ T cells (not recorded which) from PBMCs. The receptors originated from a human donor with aplastic anemia.

This clonotype was detected many times. This chain joins TRBV15 and TRBJ2-4; D possibly uses TRBD1 or TRBD2 (5 bases each). Trimming removed 4 bases from V and 9 bases from J, with 16 bases in between. Germline V gives CDR1 LNHNV, CDR2 YYDKDF (reference sequence). The CDR3 runs 14 residues. CDR3 nucleotide sequence: TGTGCCACCAGCACCCTGTCCCGAGGGACCATTCAGTACTTC. Amino acids: CATSTLSRGTIQYF.

This clonotype showed up many times. The rearrangement links TRBV7-3 to TRBJ2-3, with 8 bases lining up with TRBD2. V gave up 5 bases and J gave up 1 base; unmatched junction bases: 8. This CDR3 comprises 16 residues. Germline V CDR1 and CDR2: SGHTA, FQGTGA. In DNA, the CDR3 is TGTGCCAGCAGCCTCGGACTAGCCGTGGGCACAGATACGCAGTATTTT. Translated, it gives CASSLGLAVGTDTQYF. The variable domain in full, with the rest retrieved from reference TRBV7-3 and TRBJ2-3, is GAGVSQTPSNKVTEKGKYVELRCDPISGHTALYWYRQSLGQGPEFLIYFQGTGAADDSGLPNDRFFAVRPEGSVSTLKIQRTERGDSAVYLCASSLGLAVGTDTQYFGPGTRLTVL.

To note about this clonotype: A much larger clone differs by one base, so this may be a read error. The gene calls are TRBV6-2 or TRBV6-3 and TRBJ2-3; a weak D match, TRBD2 (5 bases). Germline assignment: CDR1 MNHEY and CDR2 SVGEGT. This CDR3 has 15 amino acids. V was shortened by 6 bases and J by 2 bases, with 15 bases between the two germline ends. For the CDR3, the DNA is TGTGCCAGCAGCTCACGGAGGTCTGTCACAGATACGCAGTATTTT. Its translation: CASSSRRSVTDTQYF.

The chain links TRBV11-2 to TRBJ2-6, with D possibly matching TRBD1 (5 bases). Per germline, CDR1 SGHAT and CDR2 FQNNGV. The CDR3 runs 16 residues. V gave up 1 base and J gave up 0 bases, with 7 bases separating them. The CDR3 sequence is CASSLGDSSGANVLTF. The DNA of the CDR3 is TGTGCCAGCAGCTTAGGCGACAGCTCTGGGGCCAACGTCCTGACTTTC.

J is TRBJ1-1 and V is TRBV19; D uncertain. Germline-derived CDR1 and CDR2 are LNHDA and SQIVND (reference sequence). This CDR3 is 14 amino acids long. The ends were cut back, 3 bases at V and 0 bases at J, with 8 bases in the middle. Here the CDR3 reads CASSMAQMNTEAFF. CDR3 DNA sequence: TGTGCCAGTAGTATGGCTCAAATGAACACTGAAGCTTTCTTT.

V gene TRBV2 combines with J gene TRBJ1-5; tentatively, D is TRBD1 (6 bases). The V end was cut by 6 bases, the J end by 2 bases, with 11 bases between. In germline, CDR1 is SNHLY, CDR2 FYNNEI. There are 14 residues in the CDR3. The CDR3 bases are TGTGCCAGCAGGGCAGGGGATGGCAATCAGCCCCAGCATTTT. Protein: CASRAGDGNQPQHF.

V and J are TRBV24-1 and TRBJ2-1; TRBD2 might be the D (6 bases). The CDR3 consists of 12 residues. V lost 7 bases and J lost 9, with 12 bases in between. The germline gives CDR1 KGHDR, CDR2 SFDVKD. The CDR3 region is CATSHLGGEQFF. The CDR3 DNA sequence: TGTGCCACCAGCCACCTGGGGGGTGAGCAGTTCTTC.

This clonotype was counted ten times or more. The chain is built from TRBV7-3 and TRBJ2-3; 7 positions match TRBD1. This CDR3 contains 15 residues. After removal of 2 bases from V and 5 bases from J, the junction contained 7 bases not matched to a gene. Germline V CDR1 and CDR2: SGHTA, FQGTGA. The CDR3 coding sequence is TGTGCCAGCAGCTTACGACAGGGCATGATAGATACGCAGTATTTT. This codes for CASSLRQGMIDTQYF.

This chain connects TRBV30 to TRBJ1-1; D call uncertain. The V gene's germline CDR1 is GTSNPN and CDR2 SVGIG (reference sequence). This CDR3 spans 16 amino acids. The V end was cut by 5 bases, the J end by 2 bases, with 21 bases between. CDR3 region: CAWSTDSQTYNTEAFF. CDR3 DNA sequence: TGTGCCTGGTCGACCGATTCGCAGACCTACAACACTGAAGCTTTCTTT.

The rearrangement uses TRBV19 and TRBJ2-1; possible D gene TRBD1, 5 bases. Trimming removed 5 bases from V and 9 bases from J, with 11 bases in between. This CDR3 is built from 12 residues. CDR1 is LNHDA and CDR2 is SQIVND in the germline V gene (reference sequence). The CDR3 coding sequence is TGTGCCAGTAGTGCGACAGTAGGTGAGCAGTTCTTC. Translated, it gives CASSATVGEQFF.